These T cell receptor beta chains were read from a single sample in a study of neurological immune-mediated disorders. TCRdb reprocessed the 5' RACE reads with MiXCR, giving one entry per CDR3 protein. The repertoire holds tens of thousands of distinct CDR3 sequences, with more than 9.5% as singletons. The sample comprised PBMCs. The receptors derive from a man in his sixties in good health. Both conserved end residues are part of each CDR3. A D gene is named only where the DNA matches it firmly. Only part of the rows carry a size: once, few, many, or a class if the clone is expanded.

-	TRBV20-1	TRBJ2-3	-	CSARPQDRPLYF	TGCAGTGCTAGACCCCAAGACCGACCCCTCTATTTT
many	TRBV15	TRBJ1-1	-	CATSRDLGRSLNTEAFF	TGTGCCACCAGCAGAGATCTAGGCAGATCTTTAAACACTGAAGCTTTCTTT
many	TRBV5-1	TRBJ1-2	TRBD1	CASSLEPQGARGYTF	TGCGCCAGCAGCTTGGAGCCACAGGGGGCGCGTGGCTACACCTTC
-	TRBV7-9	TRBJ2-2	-	CASSPRRGNGELFF	TGTGCCAGCAGCCCAAGACGGGGCAACGGGGAGCTCTTTTTT
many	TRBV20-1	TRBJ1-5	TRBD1	CSARAAPGDRGLQPQHF	TGCAGTGCTAGAGCCGCCCCGGGGGACAGGGGGCTTCAGCCCCAGCATTTT
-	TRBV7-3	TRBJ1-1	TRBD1	CASSSTGGLAFF	TGTGCCAGCAGCTCCACAGGGGGCTTGGCTTTCTTT
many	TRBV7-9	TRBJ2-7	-	CASSPHSQSYEQYF	TGTGCCAGCAGCCCCCACAGCCAGTCCTACGAGCAGTACTTC
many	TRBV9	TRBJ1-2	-	CASSVEGNYGYTF	TGTGCCAGCAGCGTAGAGGGAAACTATGGCTACACCTTC
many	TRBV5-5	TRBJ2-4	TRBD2	CASSLRTSGGAGAKNIQYF	TGTGCCAGCAGCTTACGGACTAGCGGGGGGGCAGGGGCCAAAAACATTCAGTACTTC
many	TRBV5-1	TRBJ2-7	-	CASSLAYEANEQYF	TGCGCCAGCAGCTTGGCTTATGAGGCAAACGAGCAGTACTTC
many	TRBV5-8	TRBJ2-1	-	CASSPFRGLNEQFF	TGTGCCAGCAGTCCGTTTAGGGGCCTCAATGAGCAGTTCTTC
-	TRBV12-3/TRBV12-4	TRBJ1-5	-	CASNNEGYQPQNF	TGTGCTAGCAACAATGAAGGGTATCAGCCCCAGAATTTT
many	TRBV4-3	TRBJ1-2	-	CASSQDAGPYGYTF	TGCGCCAGCAGCCAAGACGCTGGGCCCTATGGCTACACCTTC
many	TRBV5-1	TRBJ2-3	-	CASRLLQGSTDTQYF	TGCGCCAGCAGGTTACTACAGGGATCCACAGATACGCAGTATTTT
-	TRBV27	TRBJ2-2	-	CASSLGKPLELFF	TGTGCCAGCAGTTTAGGGAAGCCCCTGGAGCTGTTTTTT
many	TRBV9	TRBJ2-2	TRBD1	CASSGTEQLFF	TGTGCCAGCAGTGGGACAGAGCAGCTGTTTTTT
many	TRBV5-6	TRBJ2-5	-	CASRVLGQKGTQYF	TGTGCCAGCAGGGTCCTCGGACAGAAAGGGACCCAGTACTTC
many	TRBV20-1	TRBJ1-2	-	CSARDIRYDYGYTF	TGCAGTGCTAGAGATATACGGTACGACTATGGCTACACCTTC
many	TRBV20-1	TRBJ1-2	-	CSTPGGSNYGYTF	TGCAGTACTCCAGGCGGTTCTAACTATGGCTACACCTTC
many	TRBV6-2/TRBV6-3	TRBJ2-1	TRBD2	CASSPLQHGGAYNEQFF	TGTGCCAGCAGTCCCCTGCAACACGGGGGGGCTTACAATGAGCAGTTCTTC
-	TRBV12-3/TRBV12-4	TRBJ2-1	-	CASSLDVNEQFF	TGTGCCAGCAGTTTAGATGTAAATGAGCAGTTCTTC
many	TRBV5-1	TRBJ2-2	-	CASSLEIRELFF	TGCGCCAGCAGCTTGGAAATAAGGGAGCTGTTTTTT
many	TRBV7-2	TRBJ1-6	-	CASSLERKNSPLHF	TGTGCCAGCAGCTTAGAACGGAAGAATTCACCCCTCCACTTT
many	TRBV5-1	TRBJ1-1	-	CASSLGPLNTEAFF	TGCGCCAGCAGCTTGGGACCTTTGAACACTGAAGCTTTCTTT
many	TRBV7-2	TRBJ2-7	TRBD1	CASSLEGTGEREQYF	TGTGCCAGCAGCTTAGAAGGGACAGGGGAGAGGGAGCAGTACTTC
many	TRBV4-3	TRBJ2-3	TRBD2	CASSPRLAGGPYTQYF	TGCGCCAGCAGCCCCCGTCTAGCGGGGGGGCCCTATACGCAGTATTTT
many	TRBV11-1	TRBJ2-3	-	CASSLATGGRDTQYF	TGTGCCAGCAGCTTAGCCACCGGGGGGCGAGATACGCAGTATTTT
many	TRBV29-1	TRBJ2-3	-	CSAWRSGYSTDTQYF	TGCAGCGCTTGGAGGAGCGGCTACTCCACAGATACGCAGTATTTT
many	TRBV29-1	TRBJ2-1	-	CSVEGTSRIYEQFF	TGCAGCGTTGAAGGAACCTCAAGGATCTATGAGCAGTTCTTC
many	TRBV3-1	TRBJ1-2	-	CASSQEQRGYTF	TGTGCCAGCAGCCAAGAGCAACGGGGCTACACCTTC
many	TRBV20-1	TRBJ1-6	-	CSARDGGVSPLHF	TGCAGTGCTAGAGATGGGGGGGTATCACCCCTCCACTTT
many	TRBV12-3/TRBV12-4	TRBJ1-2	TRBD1	CASSRDSLYGYTF	TGTGCCAGTAGCCGGGACAGCCTCTATGGCTACACCTTC